A single sample is the source of the 24 T cell receptor beta chains below, sequenced in a study of T cells in Graves' hyperthyroidism and ophthalmopathy. Authors of the study amplified TCR beta CDR3 regions from RNA transcripts. RT-PCR in the first round (using the HTBI primer set) targeted the TCR CDR3. MiXCR, run by TCRdb on the multiplex PCR reads, gives a single entry per CDR3 protein. In the table there are a few hundred thousand distinct CDR3 sequences, about 15% of which are singletons. Sample: blood. The receptors were gathered from a woman aged 25 to 39 with Graves' hyperthyroidism.

Many counts were recorded for this clonotype. This chain joins TRBV20-1 and TRBJ1-5; D possibly corresponds to TRBD1 (5 bases). The CDR3 extends over 13 amino acids. Germline CDR1 is DFQATT and CDR2 is SNEGSKA (reference sequence). Trimming shortened V by 3 bases and J by 5 bases, and 11 bases separated the two germline ends. The CDR3 DNA follows: TGCAGTGCTAGCAAAGGGGCTGATCAGCCCCAGCATTTT. Its protein product is CSASKGADQPQHF.

This clonotype was recorded many times. The genes are TRBV7-2 and TRBJ2-3; D is perhaps TRBD1 (5 bases). CDR1 is SGHTA and CDR2 is FQGNSA in the germline V gene. This CDR3 spans 14 amino acids. Trimming took 3 bases from V and 3 from J, leaving 10 bases between them. The CDR3 loop is CASSFGQGTDTQYF. CDR3 coding DNA: TGTGCCAGCAGCTTCGGACAAGGAACAGATACGCAGTATTTT.

This clonotype appeared a few times. A much larger clone differs from this one at a single base, so this may be a read error. V is TRBV7-4 and J is TRBJ2-7, with TRBD2 matching 11 bases. The V gene end was trimmed by 0 bases and the J gene end by 1 base; junction bases not matched to a gene: 8. The CDR3 runs to 18 residues. Germline CDR1 is SGHVT and CDR2 is SQSDAQ. The chain's CDR3 is CASSLASGRATLSYEQYF. In nucleotides, the CDR3 is TGTGCCAGCAGCTTAGCTAGCGGGAGGGCCACTCTTTCCTACGAGCAGTACTTC.

On this clonotype itself: This may arise from a read error, as a much more abundant clone is one base away. The CDR3 does not end in the conserved phenylalanine or tryptophan, so this is likely a read error. This rearrangement joins TRBV3-1 to TRBJ2-1, with D unresolved. The germline gives CDR1 LGHDT, CDR2 YNNKEL (reference sequence). V was trimmed by 0 bases and J by 5 bases, leaving 14 bases between them. CDR3 length: 16 amino acids. The CDR3 DNA reads TGTGCCAGCAGCCAAGATCTTCAGCGAACTAACAATGAGCAGTTCTCC. Translating gives CASSQDLQRTNNEQFS.

V usage is TRBV6-1 and J usage is TRBJ2-1, with D tentatively TRBD2 (5 bases). In germline, CDR1 is MNHNS, CDR2 SASEGT. Trimming took 7 bases from V and 10 from J, leaving 8 bases between them. CDR3 length: 10 amino acids. CDR3 region: CASMRLEQFF. In DNA form, the CDR3 reads TGTGCCAGCATGCGACTAGAGCAGTTCTTC.

The count of this clonotype is one. This chain links TRBV7-2 with TRBJ2-1; TRBD1 agrees at 7 bases. Trimming removed 5 bases from V and 8 bases from J; junction bases left unmatched: 21. CDR3 size: 18 residues. Per the germline V gene, CDR1 is SGHTA and CDR2 is FQGNSA. In nucleotides, the CDR3 is TGTGCCAGCAGCCCCCGAGCCGACAGGGATTGGTCTGTTGATGAGCAGTTCTTC. Its translation: CASSPRADRDWSVDEQFF. The entire variable domain, with the rest obtained from reference TRBV7-2 and TRBJ2-1, is as follows: GAGVSQSPSNKVTEKGKDVELRCDPISGHTALYWYRQSLGQGLEFLIYFQGNSAPDKSGLPSDRFSAERTGGSVSTLTIQRTQQEDSAVYLCASSPRADRDWSVDEQFFGPGTRLTVL.

The chain links TRBV28 to TRBJ2-6; 7 positions match TRBD1. After removal of 1 base from V and 0 bases from J, the junction contained 6 bases not matched to a gene. Germline V lookup: CDR1 MDHEN, CDR2 SYDVKM. This CDR3 is 18 amino acids long. CDR3 in amino acids: CASSLFSQGISGANVLTF. The CDR3 bases are TGTGCCAGCAGTTTATTCTCACAGGGGATCTCTGGGGCCAACGTCCTGACTTTC.

The chain employs TRBV9 and TRBJ1-3, with 9 bases matching TRBD1. The CDR3 has 15 amino acids. Losses at the gene ends were 4 bases for V and 2 bases for J; bases not matched to a gene: 4. CDR1 is SGDLS and CDR2 is YYNGEE in the germline V gene. The CDR3 loop is CASSTQGAPGNTIYF. The CDR3 bases are TGTGCCAGCAGCACACAGGGGGCTCCTGGAAACACCATATATTTT.

The chain couples TRBV12-3 or TRBV12-4 to TRBJ1-2, with D perhaps TRBD1 (6 bases). Trimming took 6 bases from V and 1 from J, leaving 18 bases between them. The CDR3 runs 16 residues. CDR3 in amino acids: CASRTGTTTINYGYTF. The DNA for the CDR3 is TGTGCCAGCAGAACCGGGACAACGACCATTAACTATGGCTACACCTTC.

This clonotype was counted ten times or more. The rearrangement joins TRBV7-6 to TRBJ2-1, with TRBD2 matching over 9 bases. This CDR3 has 17 residues. From germline, CDR1 is SGHVS and CDR2 FNYEAQ. J was trimmed by 11 bases and V by 4 bases; bases with no gene match: 18. CDR3 in amino acids: CASSSLGWTSVQNQQFF. CDR3 sequence (DNA): TGTGCCAGCAGCTCATTGGGTTGGACTAGCGTCCAAAACCAGCAGTTCTTC.

This rearrangement joins TRBV5-1 to TRBJ2-3; 10 positions agree with TRBD2. Germline trimming cut 5 bases from V and 4 bases from J; bases unmatched to any gene: 4. Germline lookup yields CDR1 SGHRS and CDR2 YFSETQ. This CDR3 spans 14 amino acids. The CDR3 nucleotides read TGCGCCAGCAGTCGAACTAGCGGGGCAGATACGCAGTATTTT. It yields the protein CASSRTSGADTQYF.

This clonotype was seen at least ten times. This chain joins TRBV18 and TRBJ2-7, with 8 bases aligning to TRBD1. The germline gives CDR1 KGHSH, CDR2 LQKENI. The CDR3 consists of 15 residues. Trimming removed 0 bases from V and 5 bases from J; junction bases left unmatched: 6. As DNA, the CDR3 is TGTGCCAGCTCACCACCGGACAGGGAGTTCAACGAGCAGTACTTC. It codes for CASSPPDREFNEQYF.

This clonotype was detected many times. The V gene is TRBV6-1, the J gene TRBJ1-2; 8 positions match TRBD1. The CDR3 extends over 13 amino acids. CDR1 is MNHNS, CDR2 SASEGT, per germline. V lost 3 bases, J lost 8 bases, and 5 bases stayed unmatched. CDR3 nucleotide sequence: TGTGCCAGCAGTGACAGGGGGCTGCACGGCTACACCTTC. The encoded protein is CASSDRGLHGYTF.

This clonotype was detected many times. V gene TRBV7-9 combines with J gene TRBJ2-1, with a weak D call TRBD1 (6 bases). Germline V lookup: CDR1 SEHNR, CDR2 FQNEAQ (reference sequence). The ends were cut back, 5 bases at V and 7 bases at J, with 12 bases in the middle. This CDR3 is 13 amino acids long. Written as DNA, the CDR3 is TGTGCCAGCAGCCCCAACAGGGAAAATGAGCAGTTCTTC. Translated, it gives CASSPNRENEQFF. The full variable domain, its missing parts supplied by reference TRBV7-9 and TRBJ2-1, is DTGVSQNPRHKITKRGQNVTFRCDPISEHNRLYWYRQTLGQGPEFLTYFQNEAQLEKSRLLSDRFSAERPKGSFSTLEIQRTEQGDSAMYLCASSPNRENEQFFGPGTRLTVL.

Notes on this clonotype: This may stem from a read error, because a much larger clone lies one nucleotide away. The CDR3 nucleotides read TGTGCCAGCAGCCGGGGACAGGAAGGCTACACCTTC. This codes for CASSRGQEGYTF. The J gene is TRBJ1-2, the V gene TRBV7-3, with 8 bases matching TRBD1. Germline CDR1 SGHTA, CDR2 FQGTGA. This CDR3 spans 12 amino acids. The V and J ends lost 5 bases and 8 bases, in that order; junction bases with no gene match: 4.

The chain uses TRBV20-1 and TRBJ1-1; 8 bases agree with TRBD1. Germline CDR1 and CDR2: DFQATT and SNEGSKA (reference sequence). Unmatched junction bases numbered 8, after V lost 0 bases and J lost 2 bases. The CDR3 consists of 16 residues. The CDR3 reads CSARDPRTGPNTEAFF. The CDR3 coding sequence is TGCAGTGCTAGAGACCCCCGGACAGGGCCCAACACTGAAGCTTTCTTT.

The table lists this clonotype with many counts. This chain joins TRBV7-2 and TRBJ2-7, with D perhaps matching TRBD2 (6 bases). CDR1 and CDR2 from the germline V gene are SGHTA and FQGNSA. V lost 0 bases and J 5 bases, leaving 14 bases between the germline ends. The CDR3 runs 15 residues. The CDR3 region has the DNA TGTGCCAGCAGCTTAGCGGGGCGAGCGGGTGACGAGCAGTACTTC. Protein: CASSLAGRAGDEQYF.

This clonotype has at least ten counts. The chain has TRBV7-2 and TRBJ1-6; the D is unclear. The CDR3 totals 18 residues. The V gene lost 5 bases and the J gene lost 0 bases, with 17 bases spanning the gap. Germline CDR1 SGHTA, CDR2 FQGNSA. CDR3 nucleotides: TGTGCCAGCAGCACCCCCTCCGGACGGAGCTCCTATAATTCACCCCTCCACTTT. Protein product: CASSTPSGRSSYNSPLHF. The entire variable domain, with the rest obtained from reference TRBV7-2 and TRBJ1-6, is as follows: GAGVSQSPSNKVTEKGKDVELRCDPISGHTALYWYRQSLGQGLEFLIYFQGNSAPDKSGLPSDRFSAERTGGSVSTLTIQRTQQEDSAVYLCASSTPSGRSSYNSPLHFGNGTRLTVT.

The chain is built from TRBV5-1 and TRBJ1-2; 7 positions agree with TRBD1. CDR3 length equals 12 residues. Losses at the gene ends were 4 bases for V and 9 bases for J; bases not matched to a gene: 6. Germline values: CDR1 SGHRS, CDR2 YFSETQ. CDR3 nucleotides: TGCGCCAGCAGCGTTACAGGGGAGAGCTACACCTTC. Amino acid sequence: CASSVTGESYTF.

The sample holds many counts of this clonotype. This chain joins TRBV28 and TRBJ2-7; D gene unclear. The CDR3 length is 13 residues. Trimming left V 8 bases short and J 2 bases short, with 13 bases between. The germline gives CDR1 MDHEN, CDR2 SYDVKM. CDR3 bases: TGTGCCAGCTCCCGGGCTTACCCCTACGAGCAGTACTTC. Translation: CASSRAYPYEQYF.

In this sample, this clonotype turned up many times. The chain uses TRBV11-2 and TRBJ2-3; D ambiguous. The CDR3 has 15 residues. Germline CDR1 reads SGHAT; CDR2 reads FQNNGV. V lost 5 bases to trimming and J lost 2 bases, with 14 bases between them. The CDR3 DNA sequence: TGTGCCAGCAGCCCCGGTAACATTAACACAGATACGCAGTATTTT. It is translated as CASSPGNINTDTQYF.

With respect to this clonotype: Germline is not matched at one junction end, which may reflect a read error. The chain combines TRBV4-1 with TRBJ2-7; D may be TRBD1 or TRBD2 (5 bases each). The germline V gene has CDR1 MGHRA and CDR2 YSYEKL. The CDR3 is 23 amino acids. CDR3 amino acids: CAGSQDFWVDPGSSQTWAYEQYF. CDR3 coding DNA: TGCGCCGGCAGCCAAGATTTTTGGGTCGACCCAGGGTCTAGCCAAACATGGGCCTACGAGCAGTACTTC.

This clonotype was counted many times. The gene calls are TRBV28 and TRBJ2-5, with D unclear. The CDR3 is 15 amino acids. Germline assignment: CDR1 MDHEN and CDR2 SYDVKM. The ends were cut back, 5 bases at V and 2 bases at J, with 15 bases in the middle. CDR3 DNA sequence: TGTGCCAGCAGTCGTCTAAGTGGTACGCAAGAGACCCAGTACTTC. Translating gives CASSRLSGTQETQYF.

This clonotype was observed many times. This chain connects TRBV3-1 to TRBJ1-1, with D maybe TRBD1 (6 bases). Trimming stripped 2 bases from V and 1 base from J, with 11 bases between. Germline lookup yields CDR1 LGHDT and CDR2 YNNKEL (reference sequence). The CDR3 covers 15 residues. This CDR3 reads CASSQQGSANTEAFF. In nucleotides, the CDR3 is TGTGCCAGCAGCCAACAGGGGTCCGCGAACACTGAAGCTTTCTTT.